A selection of T cell receptor beta chains follows, all from one sample in a study of T cells in Graves' hyperthyroidism and ophthalmopathy. TCRdb reprocessed the multiplex PCR reads with MiXCR, giving one entry per CDR3 protein. The sample holds some 460,000 distinct CDR3 sequences; 15% to 18% are singletons and the top ten take roughly 7.7%. The sample consisted of blood. All receptors come from a woman aged 18-29 years with Graves' hyperthyroidism. The CDR3 runs from the conserved cysteine through the conserved F or W. D genes are given only for firm matches. For some rows the clone size is stated as once, few or many, or as a class when expanded; others skip it.

CDR3	DNA	J	D	V	size
CASSLVDRGFYNEQFF	TGCGCCAGCAGCTTGGTGGACAGGGGGTTCTACAATGAGCAGTTCTTC	TRBJ2-1	TRBD1	TRBV5-1	many
CAGSYPRSSGNTIYF	TGTGCCGGCTCCTATCCTCGGAGTTCTGGAAACACCATATATTTT	TRBJ1-3	.	TRBV12-3/TRBV12-4	.
CAWRGGPYNSPLHF	TGTGCCTGGAGGGGGGGGCCCTATAATTCACCCCTCCACTTT	TRBJ1-6	.	TRBV30	many
CASGGNSGTYTDTQYF	TGTGCCAGCGGGGGGAATAGCGGGACTTACACTGATACGCAGTATTTT	TRBJ2-3	TRBD2	TRBV2	many
CASSPAGGTGAFYGYTF	TGCGCCAGCAGCCCCGCCGGGGGAACAGGAGCATTTTATGGCTACACCTTC	TRBJ1-2	.	TRBV5-1	.
CATSRDRGQPQHF	TGTGCCACCAGCAGAGATCGAGGCCAGCCCCAGCATTTT	TRBJ1-5	.	TRBV15	.
CSGTGAGGSTDTQYF	TGCAGTGGCACCGGAGCGGGAGGAAGCACAGATACGCAGTATTTT	TRBJ2-3	TRBD2	TRBV20-1	many
CASSFRAQGGNQPQHF	TGTGCCAGCAGTTTCAGGGCACAGGGGGGCAATCAGCCCCAGCATTTT	TRBJ1-5	TRBD1	TRBV28	many
CASSEALGTSAETQYF	TGTGCCAGCAGTGAAGCGCTAGGGACTAGCGCAGAGACCCAGTACTTC	TRBJ2-5	TRBD2	TRBV2	many
CASSILQGAGEKLFF	TGTGCCAGCAGTATCCTACAGGGGGCTGGCGAAAAACTGTTTTTT	TRBJ1-4	TRBD1	TRBV28	many
CAGQNYEQYF	TGCGCGGGGCAGAACTACGAGCAGTACTTC	TRBJ2-7	.	TRBV3-1	many
CASSMPGRGYEQYF	TGTGCCAGTAGTATGCCAGGCAGGGGGTACGAGCAGTACTTC	TRBJ2-7	TRBD1	TRBV19	many
CASSPHRGREEKLFF	TGTGCCAGCAGCCCCCACAGGGGACGCGAGGAAAAACTGTTTTTT	TRBJ1-4	TRBD1	TRBV11-1	many
CASGTLAEGTDTQYF	TGTGCCAGCGGAACACTAGCGGAGGGCACAGATACGCAGTATTTT	TRBJ2-3	TRBD2	TRBV28	.
CAIQRGQGEKLFF	TGTGCCATCCAACGGGGACAGGGTGAAAAACTGTTTTTT	TRBJ1-4	TRBD1	TRBV10-3	few
CASSYSLSGREQFF	TGTGCCAGCAGTTACTCGTTGAGCGGGCGTGAGCAGTTCTTC	TRBJ2-1	.	TRBV6-5	many
CASSLRGGDEKLFF	TGTGCCAGTAGTCTCAGGGGAGGTGATGAAAAACTGTTTTTT	TRBJ1-4	.	TRBV19	few
CASSCRQPSYEQYF	TGCGCCAGCAGTTGCAGACAGCCCTCCTACGAGCAGTACTTC	TRBJ2-7	.	TRBV5-1	many
CASSPTPSSYNEQFF	TGTGCCAGCAGTCCGACCCCAAGCTCCTACAATGAGCAGTTCTTC	TRBJ2-1	.	TRBV27	many
CASSISGVSRSPLHF	TGTGCCAGTAGTATCTCGGGAGTCAGTCGCTCACCCCTCCACTTT	TRBJ1-6	.	TRBV19	many
CASSLSLGGMSYEQYF	TGTGCCAGCAGTTTATCGTTGGGCGGGATGTCCTACGAGCAGTACTTC	TRBJ2-7	.	TRBV27	many
CASSWTDNEQFF	TGTGCCAGCAGTTGGACTGACAATGAGCAGTTCTTC	TRBJ2-1	.	TRBV5-4	few
CASSENRGQETQYF	TGTGCCAGCAGCGAAAACAGGGGTCAAGAGACCCAGTACTTC	TRBJ2-5	TRBD1	TRBV5-5	many
CSALWTSGIYEQYF	TGCAGTGCTCTTTGGACTAGCGGGATCTACGAGCAGTACTTC	TRBJ2-7	TRBD2	TRBV20-1	many
CSVRQLLQETQYF	TGCAGCGTACGACAGCTACTCCAAGAGACCCAGTACTTC	TRBJ2-5	.	TRBV29-1	many
CASSAGRRPNTEAFF	TGTGCCAGTAGTGCTGGACGCAGACCAAACACTGAAGCTTTCTTT	TRBJ1-1	.	TRBV19	few
CASSSTSGGANVLTF	TGTGCCAGCAGTTCTACATCTGGGGGGGCCAACGTCCTGACTTTC	TRBJ2-6	.	TRBV7-9	.
CASSQWGSGRDYEQYF	TGTGCCAGCAGCCAATGGGGTAGCGGGAGAGACTACGAGCAGTACTTC	TRBJ2-7	TRBD2	TRBV3-1	.